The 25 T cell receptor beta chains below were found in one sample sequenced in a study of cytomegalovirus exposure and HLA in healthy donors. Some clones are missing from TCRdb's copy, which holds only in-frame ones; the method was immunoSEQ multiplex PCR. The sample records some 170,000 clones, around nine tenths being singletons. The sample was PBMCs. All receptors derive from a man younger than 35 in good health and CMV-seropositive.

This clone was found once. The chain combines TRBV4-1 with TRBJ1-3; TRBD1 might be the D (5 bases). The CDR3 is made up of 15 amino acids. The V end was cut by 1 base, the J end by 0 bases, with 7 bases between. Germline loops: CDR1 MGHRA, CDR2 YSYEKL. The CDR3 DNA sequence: TGCGCCAGCAGCCAAGGCGGGGCCTCTGGAAACACCATATATTTT. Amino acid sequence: CASSQGGASGNTIYF.

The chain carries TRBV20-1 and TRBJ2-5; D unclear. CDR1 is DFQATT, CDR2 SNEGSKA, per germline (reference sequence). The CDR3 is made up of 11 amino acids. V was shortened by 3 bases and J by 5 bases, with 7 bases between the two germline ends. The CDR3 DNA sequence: TGCAGTGCTAGGCGAGAGGAGACCCAGTACTTC. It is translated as CSARREETQYF.

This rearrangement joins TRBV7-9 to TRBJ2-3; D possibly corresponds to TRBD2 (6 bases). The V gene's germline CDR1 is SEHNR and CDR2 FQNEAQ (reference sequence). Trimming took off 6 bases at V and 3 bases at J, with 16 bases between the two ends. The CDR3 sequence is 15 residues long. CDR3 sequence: CASRPRELGTDTQYF. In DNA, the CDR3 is TGTGCCAGCAGACCACGGGAGCTCGGAACAGATACGCAGTATTTT.

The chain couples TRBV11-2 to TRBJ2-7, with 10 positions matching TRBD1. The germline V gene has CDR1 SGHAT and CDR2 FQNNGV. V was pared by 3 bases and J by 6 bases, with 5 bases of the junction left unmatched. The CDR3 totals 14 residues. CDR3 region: CASSFGTGAGEQYF. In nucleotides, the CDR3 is TGTGCCAGCAGCTTTGGGACAGGGGCGGGCGAGCAGTACTTC.

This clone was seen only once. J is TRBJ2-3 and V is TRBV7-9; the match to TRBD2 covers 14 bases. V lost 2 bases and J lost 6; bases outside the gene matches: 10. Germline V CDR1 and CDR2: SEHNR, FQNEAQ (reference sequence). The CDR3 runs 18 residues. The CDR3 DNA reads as TGTGCCAGCAGCTTAATGGAGGGACTAGCGGGAGTCATGGATACGCAGTATTTT. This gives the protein CASSLMEGLAGVMDTQYF.

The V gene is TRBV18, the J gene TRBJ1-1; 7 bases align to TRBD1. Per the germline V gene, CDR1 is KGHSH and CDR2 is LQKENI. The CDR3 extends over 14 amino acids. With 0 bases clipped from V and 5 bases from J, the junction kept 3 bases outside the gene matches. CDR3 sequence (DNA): TGTGCCAGCTCACCACCAGGGGGCAGGACTGAAGCTTTCTTT. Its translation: CASSPPGGRTEAFF.

The CDR3 region has the DNA TGTGCCAGCAGCTCCTTGGCGGGGCTCACAGATACGCAGTATTTT. Its protein is CASSSLAGLTDTQYF. The chain joins TRBV7-9 to TRBJ2-3, with D perhaps TRBD2 (6 bases). Trimming removed 4 bases at V and 2 bases at J, with 13 bases between. Germline CDR1 reads SEHNR; CDR2 reads FQNEAQ (reference sequence). The CDR3 is made up of 15 amino acids.

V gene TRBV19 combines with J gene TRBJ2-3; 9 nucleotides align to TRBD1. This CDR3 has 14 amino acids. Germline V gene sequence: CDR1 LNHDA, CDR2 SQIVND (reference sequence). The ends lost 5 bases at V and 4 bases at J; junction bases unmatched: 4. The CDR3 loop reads CASSSQGAADTQYF. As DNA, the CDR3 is TGTGCCAGTAGTTCACAGGGGGCGGCAGATACGCAGTATTTT.

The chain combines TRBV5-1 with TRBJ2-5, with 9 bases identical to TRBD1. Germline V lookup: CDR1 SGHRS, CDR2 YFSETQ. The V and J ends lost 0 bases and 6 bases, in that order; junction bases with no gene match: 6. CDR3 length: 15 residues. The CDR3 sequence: CASSLGGTGRQTQYF. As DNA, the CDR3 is TGCGCCAGCAGCTTGGGAGGGACAGGGAGGCAGACCCAGTACTTC.

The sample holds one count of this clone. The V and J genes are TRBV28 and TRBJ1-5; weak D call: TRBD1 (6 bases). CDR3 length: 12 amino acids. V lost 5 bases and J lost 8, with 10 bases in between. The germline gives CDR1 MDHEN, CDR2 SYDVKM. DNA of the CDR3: TGTGCCAGCAGTCAGGGGATGGAGCCCCAGCATTTT. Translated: CASSQGMEPQHF.

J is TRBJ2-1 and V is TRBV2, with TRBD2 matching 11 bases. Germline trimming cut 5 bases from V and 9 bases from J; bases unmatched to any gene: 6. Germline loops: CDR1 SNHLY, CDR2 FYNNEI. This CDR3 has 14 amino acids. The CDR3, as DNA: TGTGCCAGCAGTTTAGCGGGAGGGCCAGGTGAGCAGTTCTTC. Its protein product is CASSLAGGPGEQFF.

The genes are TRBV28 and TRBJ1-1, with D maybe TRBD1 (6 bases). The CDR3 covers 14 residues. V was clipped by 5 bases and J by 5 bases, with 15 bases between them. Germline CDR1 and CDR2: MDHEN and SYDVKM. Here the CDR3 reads CASSGRGSGTEAFF. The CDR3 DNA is TGTGCCAGCAGTGGGAGGGGGAGTGGGACTGAAGCTTTCTTT.

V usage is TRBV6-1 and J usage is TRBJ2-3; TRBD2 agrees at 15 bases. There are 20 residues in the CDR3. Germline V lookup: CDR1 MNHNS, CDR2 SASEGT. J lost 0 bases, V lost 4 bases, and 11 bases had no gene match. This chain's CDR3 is CASSGRTSGRAGVSTDTQYF. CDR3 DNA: TGTGCCAGCAGTGGAAGGACTAGCGGGAGGGCCGGGGTTAGCACAGATACGCAGTATTTT.

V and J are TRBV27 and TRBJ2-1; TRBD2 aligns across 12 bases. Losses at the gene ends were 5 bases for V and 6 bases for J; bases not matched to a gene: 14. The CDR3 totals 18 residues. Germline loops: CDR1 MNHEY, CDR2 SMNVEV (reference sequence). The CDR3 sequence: CASSKTSGGVGPGNEQFF. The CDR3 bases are TGTGCCAGCAGTAAGACTAGCGGGGGAGTGGGACCTGGCAATGAGCAGTTCTTC.

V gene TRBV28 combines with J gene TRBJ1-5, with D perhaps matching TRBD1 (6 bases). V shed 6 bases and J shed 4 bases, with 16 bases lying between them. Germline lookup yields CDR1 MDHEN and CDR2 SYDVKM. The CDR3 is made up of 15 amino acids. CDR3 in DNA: TGTGCCAGCAGCGGTACAGGGTATCGTAATCAGCCCCAGCATTTT. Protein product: CASSGTGYRNQPQHF.

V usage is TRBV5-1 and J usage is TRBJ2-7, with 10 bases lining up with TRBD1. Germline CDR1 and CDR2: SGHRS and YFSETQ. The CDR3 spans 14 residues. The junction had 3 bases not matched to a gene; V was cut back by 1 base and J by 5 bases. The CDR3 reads CASSLRTGGDEQYF. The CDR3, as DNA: TGCGCCAGCAGCTTGCGGACAGGGGGTGACGAGCAGTACTTC.

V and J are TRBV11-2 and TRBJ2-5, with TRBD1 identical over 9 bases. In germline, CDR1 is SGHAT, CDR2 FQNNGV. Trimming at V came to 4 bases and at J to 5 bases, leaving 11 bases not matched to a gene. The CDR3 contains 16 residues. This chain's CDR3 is CASSWTGEKNGETQYF. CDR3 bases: TGTGCCAGCAGCTGGACAGGGGAGAAAAACGGCGAGACCCAGTACTTC.

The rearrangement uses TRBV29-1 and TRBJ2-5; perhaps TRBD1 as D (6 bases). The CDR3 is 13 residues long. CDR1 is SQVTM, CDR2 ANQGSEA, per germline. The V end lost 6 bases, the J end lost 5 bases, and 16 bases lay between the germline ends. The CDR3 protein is CSVASRGKETQYF. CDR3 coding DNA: TGCAGCGTCGCCTCCAGGGGTAAGGAGACCCAGTACTTC.

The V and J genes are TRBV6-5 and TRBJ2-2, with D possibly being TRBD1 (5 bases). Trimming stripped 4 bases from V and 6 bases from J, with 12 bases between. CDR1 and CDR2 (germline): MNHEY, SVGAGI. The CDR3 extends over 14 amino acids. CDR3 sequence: CASSSNPTAGELFF. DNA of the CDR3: TGTGCCAGCAGTTCCAACCCGACAGCCGGGGAGCTGTTTTTT.

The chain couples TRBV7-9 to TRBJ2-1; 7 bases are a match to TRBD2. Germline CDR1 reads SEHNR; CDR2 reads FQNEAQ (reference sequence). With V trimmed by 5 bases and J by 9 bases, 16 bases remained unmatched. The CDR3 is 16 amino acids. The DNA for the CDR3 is TGTGCCAGCAGCCCCAAAGGACTAGGTCCTCGTACTGAGCAGTTCTTC. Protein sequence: CASSPKGLGPRTEQFF.

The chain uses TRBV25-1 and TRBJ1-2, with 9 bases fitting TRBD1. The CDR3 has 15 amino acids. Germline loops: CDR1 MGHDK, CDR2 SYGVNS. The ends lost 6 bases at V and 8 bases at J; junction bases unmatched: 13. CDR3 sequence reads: CASSQSRDRARGYTF. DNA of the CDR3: TGTGCCAGCAGCCAATCCCGGGACAGGGCGCGGGGCTACACCTTC.

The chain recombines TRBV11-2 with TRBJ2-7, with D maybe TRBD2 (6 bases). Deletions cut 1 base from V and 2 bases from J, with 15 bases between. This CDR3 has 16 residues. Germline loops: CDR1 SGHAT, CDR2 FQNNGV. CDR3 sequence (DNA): TGTGCCAGCAGCTTAGCGGTGCGGCGGGGTACCTACGAGCAGTACTTC. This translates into CASSLAVRRGTYEQYF.

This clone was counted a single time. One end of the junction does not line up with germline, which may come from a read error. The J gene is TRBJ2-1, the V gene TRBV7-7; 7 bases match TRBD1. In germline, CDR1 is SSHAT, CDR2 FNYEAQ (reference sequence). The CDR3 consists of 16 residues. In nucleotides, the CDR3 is TGTGCTAGCAGCTCTACCGGGACAGCGTCCTACAATGAGCAGTTCTTC. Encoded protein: CASSSTGTASYNEQFF. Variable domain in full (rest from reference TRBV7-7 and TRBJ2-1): GAGVSQSPRYKVTKRGQDVTLRCDPISSHATLYWYQQALGQGPEFLTYFNYEAQPDKSGLPSDRFSAERPEGSISTLTIQRTEQRDSAMYRCASSSTGTASYNEQFFGPGTRLTVL.

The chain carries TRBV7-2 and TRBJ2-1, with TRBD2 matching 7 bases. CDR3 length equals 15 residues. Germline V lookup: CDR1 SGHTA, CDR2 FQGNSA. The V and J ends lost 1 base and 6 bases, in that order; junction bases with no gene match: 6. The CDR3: CASSLEGTTTNEQFF. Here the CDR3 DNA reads TGTGCCAGCAGCTTAGAGGGGACTACAACCAATGAGCAGTTCTTC.

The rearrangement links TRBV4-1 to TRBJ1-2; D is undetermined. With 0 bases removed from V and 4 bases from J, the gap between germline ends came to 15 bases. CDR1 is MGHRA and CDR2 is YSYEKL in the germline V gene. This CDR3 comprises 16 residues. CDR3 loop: CASSQDYSRASYGYTF. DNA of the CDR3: TGCGCCAGCAGCCAAGATTACTCGAGGGCGAGCTATGGCTACACCTTC.